This T cell receptor (beta chain) was profiled in a study of human T cells and chemical hapten exposure. Study observations and caveats: No alteration of TCRs above 1 in 1000 frequency was seen with DPC sensitization.

A single record per CDR3 protein comes from TCRdb applying MiXCR to the RACE reads. The data show tens of thousands of distinct CDR3 sequences, approximately 9% seen once. Germline V gene data show CDR1 as SQVTM and CDR2 as ANQGSEA. There are 15 residues in the CDR3. With 4 bases removed from V and 6 bases from J, the gap between germline ends came to 20 bases. This clonotype was observed at least ten times. Its specificity is unknown. Stated time point: patch test 2, 6 weeks after DPC sensitization. Noted treatment: therapeutic diphenylcyclopropenone sensitization with weekly scalp DPC. The rearrangement uses TRBV29-1 and TRBJ2-3, with D perhaps being TRBD1 or TRBD2 (5 bases each). The clonotype originates from a woman aged 45-65 years with alopecia areata. Some clones in this sample may be carry-over from other donors' samples. The source was whole blood, collected in connection with sensitization to the hapten diphenylcyclopropenone (DPC). In DNA form, the CDR3 reads TGCAGCGTTGCAACCGGGACCCCTTCCGGTGATACGCAGTATTTT. Its translation: CSVATGTPSGDTQYF.